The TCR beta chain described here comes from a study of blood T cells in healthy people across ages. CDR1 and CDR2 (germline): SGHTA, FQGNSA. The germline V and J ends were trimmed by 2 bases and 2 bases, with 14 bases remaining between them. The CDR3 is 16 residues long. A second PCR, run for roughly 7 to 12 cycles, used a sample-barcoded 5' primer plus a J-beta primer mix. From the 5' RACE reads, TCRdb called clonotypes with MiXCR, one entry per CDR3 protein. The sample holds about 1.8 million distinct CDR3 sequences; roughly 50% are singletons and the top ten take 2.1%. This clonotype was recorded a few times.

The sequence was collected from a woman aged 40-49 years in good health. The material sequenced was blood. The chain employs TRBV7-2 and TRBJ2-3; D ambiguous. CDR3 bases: TGTGCCAGCAGCTTAAGGCAAGCAGGATCCACAGATACGCAGTATTTT. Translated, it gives CASSLRQAGSTDTQYF.